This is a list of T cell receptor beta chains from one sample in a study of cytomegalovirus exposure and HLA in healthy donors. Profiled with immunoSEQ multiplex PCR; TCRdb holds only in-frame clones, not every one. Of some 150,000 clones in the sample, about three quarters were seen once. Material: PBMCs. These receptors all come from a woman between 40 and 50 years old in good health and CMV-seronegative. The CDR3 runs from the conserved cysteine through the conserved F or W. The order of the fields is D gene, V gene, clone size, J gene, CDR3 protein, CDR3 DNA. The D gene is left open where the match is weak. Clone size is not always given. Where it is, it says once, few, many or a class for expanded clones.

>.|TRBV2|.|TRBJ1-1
CASIAYNTEAFF
TGTGCCAGCATTGCGTACAACACTGAAGCTTTCTTT
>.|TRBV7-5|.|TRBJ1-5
CARSCGLMHQPQHF
TGTGCCAGAAGCTGCGGGCTCATGCATCAGCCCCAGCATTTT
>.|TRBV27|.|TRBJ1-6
CASSSSRPANNSPLHF
TGTGCCAGCAGTTCGTCGAGGCCAGCCAATAATTCACCCCTCCACTTT
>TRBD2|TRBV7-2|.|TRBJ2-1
CASSLDSGSYNEQFF
TGTGCCAGCAGCTTAGATAGCGGGAGCTACAATGAGCAGTTCTTC
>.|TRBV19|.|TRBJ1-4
CASSKSDSNEKLFF
TGTGCCAGTAGTAAATCGGACAGTAACGAAAAACTGTTTTTT
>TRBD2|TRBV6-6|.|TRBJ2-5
CASSYLGGQETQYF
TGTGCCAGCAGTTATCTGGGGGGGCAAGAGACCCAGTACTTC
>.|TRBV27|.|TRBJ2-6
CASSLPGQGTPGANVLTF
TGTGCCAGCAGTCTTCCCGGGCAGGGAACACCTGGGGCCAACGTCCTGACTTTC
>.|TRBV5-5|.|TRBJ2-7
CASSPDSFRASYEQYF
TGTGCCAGCAGCCCCGACAGCTTTAGGGCTTCCTACGAGCAGTACTTC
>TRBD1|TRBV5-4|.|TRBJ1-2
CASSWDRGLSYGYTF
TGTGCCAGCAGCTGGGACAGGGGCCTTAGCTATGGCTACACCTTC
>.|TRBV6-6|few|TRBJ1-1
CALQGRKNTEAFF
TGTGCCCTACAGGGTCGGAAGAACACTGAAGCTTTCTTT
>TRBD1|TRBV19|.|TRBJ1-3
CASSMITGTGPGNTIYF
TGTGCCAGTAGTATGATAACCGGGACAGGGCCTGGAAACACCATATATTTT
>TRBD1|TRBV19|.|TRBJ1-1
CASLGGWNTEAFF
TGTGCCAGCTTAGGGGGCTGGAACACTGAAGCTTTCTTT
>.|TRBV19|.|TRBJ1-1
CASSRTGIGTEAFF
TGTGCCAGTAGTAGAACAGGGATAGGCACTGAAGCTTTCTTT
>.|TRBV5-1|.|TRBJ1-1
CASSSPTEAFF
TGCGCCAGCAGCTCCCCAACTGAAGCTTTCTTT
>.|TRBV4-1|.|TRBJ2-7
CASSLFDRPLDEQYF
TGCGCCAGCAGCCTTTTCGACAGACCCCTGGACGAGCAGTACTTC
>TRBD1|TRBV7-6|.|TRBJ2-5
CASSLGTGLAQETQYF
TGTGCCAGCAGCCTAGGGACAGGTTTGGCGCAAGAGACCCAGTACTTC
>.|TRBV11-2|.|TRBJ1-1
CASSLYDTEAFF
TGTGCCAGCAGCCTTTATGACACTGAAGCTTTCTTT
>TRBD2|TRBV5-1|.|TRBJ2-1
CASSFGTSGHNEQFF
TGCGCCAGCAGCTTTGGGACTAGCGGCCACAATGAGCAGTTCTTC
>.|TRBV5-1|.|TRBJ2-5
CASSFEGGPRETQYF
TGCGCCAGCAGCTTTGAGGGTGGCCCAAGGGAGACCCAGTACTTC
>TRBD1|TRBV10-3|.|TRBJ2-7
CAIRRDSSYEQYF
TGTGCCATCAGGAGGGACAGCTCCTACGAGCAGTACTTC
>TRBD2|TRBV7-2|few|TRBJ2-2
CASSSLAGGFTGELFF
TGTGCCAGCAGCTCCTTAGCGGGAGGCTTTACCGGGGAGCTGTTTTTT
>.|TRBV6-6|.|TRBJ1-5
CASSYVRQPQHF
TGTGCCAGCAGTTACGTCCGGCAGCCCCAGCATTTT
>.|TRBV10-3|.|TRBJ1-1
CAIRKGLGERAFF
TGTGCCATCAGAAAGGGACTGGGCGAGCGAGCTTTCTTT
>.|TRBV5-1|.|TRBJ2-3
CASSLVAGSTDTQYF
TGCGCCAGCAGCTTGGTAGCAGGGAGCACAGATACGCAGTATTTT
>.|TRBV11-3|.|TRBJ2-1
CASSSQGRQYNEQFF
TGTGCCAGCAGCTCCCAAGGCCGACAGTACAATGAGCAGTTCTTC
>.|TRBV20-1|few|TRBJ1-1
CSASMNTEAFF
TGCAGTGCTAGCATGAACACTGAAGCTTTCTTT
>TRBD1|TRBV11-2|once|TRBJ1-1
CASSSDRVAFF
TGTGCCAGCAGTTCCGACAGGGTAGCTTTCTTT
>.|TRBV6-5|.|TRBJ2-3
CASSLAGRGDTQYF
TGTGCCAGCAGCCTGGCAGGACGCGGGGATACGCAGTATTTT
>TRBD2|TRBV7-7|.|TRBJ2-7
CASSTGLAGVDEQYF
TGTGCTAGCAGCACAGGACTAGCGGGGGTCGACGAGCAGTACTTC
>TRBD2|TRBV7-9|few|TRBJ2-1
CASSLAHTSGSYNEQFF
TGTGCCAGCAGCTTAGCGCATACTAGCGGGAGTTACAATGAGCAGTTCTTC
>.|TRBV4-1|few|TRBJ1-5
CASSQDSGSGARSNQPQHF
TGCGCCAGCAGCCAAGATTCGGGCTCAGGGGCGCGGAGCAATCAGCCCCAGCATTTT
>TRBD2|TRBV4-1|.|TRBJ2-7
CASSPGLAGGNYEQYF
TGCGCCAGCAGCCCGGGACTAGCGGGGGGAAACTACGAGCAGTACTTC
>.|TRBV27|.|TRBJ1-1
CASSLDGRRTEAFF
TGTGCCAGCAGTTTAGACGGGAGGCGCACTGAAGCTTTCTTT
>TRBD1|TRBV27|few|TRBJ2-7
CASNLFPGQGSRGEQYF
TGTGCCAGCAACCTCTTCCCGGGACAGGGATCTCGGGGGGAGCAGTACTTC
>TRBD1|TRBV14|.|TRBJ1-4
CASSQEGRGNEKLFF
TGTGCCAGCAGCCAAGAAGGCAGGGGGAATGAAAAACTGTTTTTT
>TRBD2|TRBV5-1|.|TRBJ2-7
CASSLRAGTSYEQYF
TGCGCCAGCAGCCTGAGAGCCGGGACTAGCTACGAGCAGTACTTC
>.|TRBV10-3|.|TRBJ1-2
CAISTGILNYGYTF
TGTGCCATCAGTACAGGAATCCTTAACTATGGCTACACCTTC
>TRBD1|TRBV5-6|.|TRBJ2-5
CASSSLTGGQETQYF
TGTGCCAGCAGCTCACTTACAGGGGGCCAAGAGACCCAGTACTTC
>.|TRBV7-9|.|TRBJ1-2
CASSPQLEGGYTF
TGTGCCAGCAGCCCCCAGTTGGAGGGTGGCTACACCTTC
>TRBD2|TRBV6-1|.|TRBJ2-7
CASSVPGLAGRRTYEQYF
TGTGCCAGCAGTGTCCCGGGACTAGCGGGACGGAGAACCTACGAGCAGTACTTC
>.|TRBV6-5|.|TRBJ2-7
CASSLRGGASYEQYF
TGTGCCAGCAGTTTACGTGGGGGCGCCTCCTACGAGCAGTACTTC
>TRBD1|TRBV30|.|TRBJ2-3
CAWSVGTEDTQYF
TGTGCCTGGAGTGTAGGGACAGAAGATACGCAGTATTTT
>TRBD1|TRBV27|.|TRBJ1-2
CASSTRRTGENYGYTF
TGTGCCAGCAGTACCCGTAGGACAGGGGAGAACTATGGCTACACCTTC
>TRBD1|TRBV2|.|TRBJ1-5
CASSAGGSNQPQHF
TGTGCCAGCAGCGCAGGGGGAAGCAATCAGCCCCAGCATTTT
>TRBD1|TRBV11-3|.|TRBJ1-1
CASSLDRGQGAFF
TGTGCCAGCAGCTTAGATCGGGGACAGGGAGCTTTCTTT
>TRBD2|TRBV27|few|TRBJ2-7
CASSRRLAGGEQYF
TGTGCCAGCAGCCGTAGACTAGCGGGAGGCGAGCAGTACTTC
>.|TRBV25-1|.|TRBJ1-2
CASSEIGELRDGYTF
TGTGCCAGCAGTGAAATCGGCGAATTGCGGGACGGCTACACCTTC
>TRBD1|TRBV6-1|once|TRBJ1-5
CASSQDRYNQPQHF
TGTGCCAGCAGCCAGGACAGGTATAATCAGCCCCAGCATTTT
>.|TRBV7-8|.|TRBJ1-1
CASSLARWNTEAFF
TGTGCCAGCAGCTTAGCGCGATGGAACACTGAAGCTTTCTTT
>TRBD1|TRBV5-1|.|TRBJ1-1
CASSSGQENTEAFF
TGCGCCAGCAGCTCCGGACAGGAGAACACTGAAGCTTTCTTT
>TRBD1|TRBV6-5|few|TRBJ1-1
CASREPGQKAFF
TGTGCCAGCAGAGAGCCGGGACAGAAAGCTTTCTTT
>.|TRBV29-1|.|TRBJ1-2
CSVAPSGPYGYTF
TGCAGCGTTGCCCCTAGCGGGCCCTATGGCTACACCTTC
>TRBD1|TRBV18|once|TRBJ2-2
CASSPGDRGRSGTGELFF
TGTGCCAGCTCACCGGGTGACAGGGGCAGGAGCGGGACCGGGGAGCTGTTTTTT
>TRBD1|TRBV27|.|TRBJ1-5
CASSPDREGSLERQPQHF
TGTGCCAGCAGTCCCGACAGGGAAGGGTCCTTAGAACGCCAGCCCCAGCATTTT
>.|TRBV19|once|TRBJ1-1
CASSMHRDDTEAFF
TGTGCCAGTAGTATGCACAGGGACGACACTGAAGCTTTCTTT
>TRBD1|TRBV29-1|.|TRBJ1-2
CSVSTGNYGYTF
TGCAGCGTTTCGACAGGGAACTATGGCTACACCTTC
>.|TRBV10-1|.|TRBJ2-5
CASSDPIGGVETQYF
TGCGCCAGCAGTGATCCAATAGGGGGAGTAGAGACCCAGTACTTC
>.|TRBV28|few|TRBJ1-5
CASRGASNQPQHF
TGTGCCAGCAGGGGGGCCTCAAATCAGCCCCAGCATTTT
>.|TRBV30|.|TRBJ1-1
CAWRAGANTEAFF
TGTGCCTGGAGAGCGGGGGCGAACACTGAAGCTTTCTTT
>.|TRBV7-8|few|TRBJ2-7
CASSFQSGYEQYF
TGTGCCAGCAGCTTTCAGAGCGGGTACGAGCAGTACTTC